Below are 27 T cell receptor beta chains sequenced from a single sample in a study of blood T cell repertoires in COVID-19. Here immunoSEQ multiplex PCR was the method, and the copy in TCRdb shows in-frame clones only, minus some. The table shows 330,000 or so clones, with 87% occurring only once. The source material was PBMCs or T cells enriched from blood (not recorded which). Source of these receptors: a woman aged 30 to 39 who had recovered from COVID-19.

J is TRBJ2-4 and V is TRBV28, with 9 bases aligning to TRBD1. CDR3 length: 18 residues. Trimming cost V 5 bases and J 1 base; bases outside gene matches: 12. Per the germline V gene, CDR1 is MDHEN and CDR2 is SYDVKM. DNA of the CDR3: TGTGCCAGCAGTGCCTTTTTCGGGACAGGGCAGGCCAAAAACATTCAGTACTTC. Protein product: CASSAFFGTGQAKNIQYF.

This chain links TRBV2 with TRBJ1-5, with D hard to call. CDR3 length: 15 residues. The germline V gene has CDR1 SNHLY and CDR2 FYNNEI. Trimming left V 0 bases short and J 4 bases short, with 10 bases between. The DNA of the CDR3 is TGTGCCAGCAGTGAAGCGCTTCGGGGAAATCAGCCCCAGCATTTT. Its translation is CASSEALRGNQPQHF.

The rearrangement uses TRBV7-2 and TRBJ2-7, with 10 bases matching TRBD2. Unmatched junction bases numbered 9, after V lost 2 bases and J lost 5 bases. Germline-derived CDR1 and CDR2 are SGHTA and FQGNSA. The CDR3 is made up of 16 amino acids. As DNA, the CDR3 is TGTGCCAGCAGCTTATCCCTAGCGGGAGTACCCCACGAGCAGTACTTC. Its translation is CASSLSLAGVPHEQYF.

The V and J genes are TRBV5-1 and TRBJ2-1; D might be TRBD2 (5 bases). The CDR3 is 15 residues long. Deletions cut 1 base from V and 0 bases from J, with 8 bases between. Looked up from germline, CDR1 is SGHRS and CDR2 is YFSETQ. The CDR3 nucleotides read TGCGCCAGCAGCTTGCAAGGGAGCTCCTACAATGAGCAGTTCTTC. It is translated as CASSLQGSSYNEQFF.

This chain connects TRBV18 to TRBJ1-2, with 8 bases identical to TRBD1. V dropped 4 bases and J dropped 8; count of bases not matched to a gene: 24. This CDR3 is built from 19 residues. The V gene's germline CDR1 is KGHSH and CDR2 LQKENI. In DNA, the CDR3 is TGTGCCAGCTCACTATCCGACGGTGGGACAGGAGCCTCAAGGGGAGGCTACACCTTC. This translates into CASSLSDGGTGASRGGYTF.

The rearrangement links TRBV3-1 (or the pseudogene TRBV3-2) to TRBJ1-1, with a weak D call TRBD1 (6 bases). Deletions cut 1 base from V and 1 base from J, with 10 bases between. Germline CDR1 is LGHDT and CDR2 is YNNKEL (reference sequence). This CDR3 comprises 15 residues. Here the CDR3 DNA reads TGTGCCAGCAGCCAAGCGGGACACACGAACACTGAAGCTTTCTTT. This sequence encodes CASSQAGHTNTEAFF.

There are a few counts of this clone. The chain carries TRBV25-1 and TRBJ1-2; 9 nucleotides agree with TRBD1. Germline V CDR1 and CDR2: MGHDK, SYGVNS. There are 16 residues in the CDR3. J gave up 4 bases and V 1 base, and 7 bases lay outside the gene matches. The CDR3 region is CASSESPGQGSYGYTF. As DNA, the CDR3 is TGTGCCAGCAGTGAATCCCCGGGACAGGGTAGCTATGGCTACACCTTC.

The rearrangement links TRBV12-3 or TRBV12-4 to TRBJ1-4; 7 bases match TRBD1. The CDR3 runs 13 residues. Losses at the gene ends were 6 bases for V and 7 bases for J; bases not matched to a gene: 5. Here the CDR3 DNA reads TGTGCCAGCAGCCTAGGGACAGTTGAAAAACTGTTTTTT. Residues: CASSLGTVEKLFF.

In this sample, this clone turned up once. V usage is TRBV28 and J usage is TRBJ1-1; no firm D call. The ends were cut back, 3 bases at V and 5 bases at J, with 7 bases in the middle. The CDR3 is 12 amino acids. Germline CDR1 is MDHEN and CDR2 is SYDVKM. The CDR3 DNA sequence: TGTGCCAGCAGTTTTGAGGAGACTGAAGCTTTCTTT. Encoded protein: CASSFEETEAFF. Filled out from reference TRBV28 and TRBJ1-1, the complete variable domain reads DVKVTQSSRYLVKRTGEKVFLECVQDMDHENMFWYRQDPGLGLRLIYFSYDVKMKEKGDIPEGYSVSREKKERFSLILESASTNQTSMYLCASSFEETEAFFGQGTRLTVV.

CDR3 nucleotides: TGCGCCAGCAGCTCGGGGGCGGGAGGGCCCGAGCAGTACTTC. It specifies CASSSGAGGPEQYF. The V gene is TRBV5-1, the J gene TRBJ2-7, with 9 bases fitting TRBD2. CDR3 length: 14 amino acids. The germline gives CDR1 SGHRS, CDR2 YFSETQ. V shed 3 bases and J 6 bases; nucleotides not matched to a gene: 7.

DNA for the CDR3: TGTGCCAGCATTGGCGGGAGGAATAAAGAGACCCAGTACTTC. Amino acids: CASIGGRNKETQYF. This chain uses TRBV3-1 (or the pseudogene TRBV3-2) with TRBJ2-5, with TRBD2 identical over 8 bases. V was pared by 7 bases and J by 3 bases, with 7 bases of the junction left unmatched. CDR1 and CDR2 from the germline V gene are LGHDT and YNNKEL (reference sequence). The CDR3 totals 14 residues.

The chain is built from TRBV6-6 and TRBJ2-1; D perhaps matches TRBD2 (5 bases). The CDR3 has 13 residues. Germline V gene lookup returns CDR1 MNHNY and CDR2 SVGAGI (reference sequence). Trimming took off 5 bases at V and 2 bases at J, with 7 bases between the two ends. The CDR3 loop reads CASSPGTYNEQFF. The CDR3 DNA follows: TGTGCCAGCAGTCCGGGAACCTACAATGAGCAGTTCTTC.

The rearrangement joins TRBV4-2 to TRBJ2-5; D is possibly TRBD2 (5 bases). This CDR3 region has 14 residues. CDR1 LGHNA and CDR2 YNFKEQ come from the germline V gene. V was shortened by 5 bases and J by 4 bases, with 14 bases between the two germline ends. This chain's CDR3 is CASSSGKVGETQYF. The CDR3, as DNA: TGTGCCAGCAGCTCGGGAAAGGTCGGAGAGACCCAGTACTTC.

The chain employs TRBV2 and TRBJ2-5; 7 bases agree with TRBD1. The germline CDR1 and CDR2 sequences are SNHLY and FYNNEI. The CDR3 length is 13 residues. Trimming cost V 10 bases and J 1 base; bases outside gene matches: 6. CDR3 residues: CATWDRTQETQYF. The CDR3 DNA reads TGTGCCACTTGGGACAGAACCCAAGAGACCCAGTACTTC.

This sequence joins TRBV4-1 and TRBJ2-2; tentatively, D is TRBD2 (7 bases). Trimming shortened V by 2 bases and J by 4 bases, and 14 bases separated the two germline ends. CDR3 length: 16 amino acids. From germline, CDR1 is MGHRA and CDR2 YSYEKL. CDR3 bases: TGCGCCAGCAGCCAAAATCGGGGGGCGGCCACCGGGGAGCTGTTTTTT. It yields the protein CASSQNRGAATGELFF.

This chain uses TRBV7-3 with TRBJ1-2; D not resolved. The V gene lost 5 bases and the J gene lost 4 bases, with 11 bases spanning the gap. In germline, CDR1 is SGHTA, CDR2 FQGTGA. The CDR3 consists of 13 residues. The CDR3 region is CASSNCYLYGYTF. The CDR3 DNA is TGTGCCAGCAGCAACTGCTACCTCTATGGCTACACCTTC. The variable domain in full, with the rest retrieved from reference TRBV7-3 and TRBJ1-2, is GAGVSQTPSNKVTEKGKYVELRCDPISGHTALYWYRQSLGQGPEFLIYFQGTGAADDSGLPNDRFFAVRPEGSVSTLKIQRTERGDSAVYLCASSNCYLYGYTFGSGTRLTVV.

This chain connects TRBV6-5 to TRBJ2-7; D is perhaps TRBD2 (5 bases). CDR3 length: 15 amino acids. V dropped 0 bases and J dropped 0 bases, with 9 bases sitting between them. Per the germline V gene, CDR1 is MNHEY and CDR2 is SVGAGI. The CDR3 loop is CASSYSSGGSYEQYF. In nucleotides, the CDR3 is TGTGCCAGCAGTTACTCAAGCGGAGGCTCCTACGAGCAGTACTTC.

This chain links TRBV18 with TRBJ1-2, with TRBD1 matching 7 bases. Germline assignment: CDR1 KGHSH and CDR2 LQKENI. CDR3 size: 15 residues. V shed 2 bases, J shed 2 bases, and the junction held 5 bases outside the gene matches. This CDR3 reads CASSPTTTGNYGYTF. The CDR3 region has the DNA TGTGCCAGCTCACCAACGACGACAGGGAACTATGGCTACACCTTC.

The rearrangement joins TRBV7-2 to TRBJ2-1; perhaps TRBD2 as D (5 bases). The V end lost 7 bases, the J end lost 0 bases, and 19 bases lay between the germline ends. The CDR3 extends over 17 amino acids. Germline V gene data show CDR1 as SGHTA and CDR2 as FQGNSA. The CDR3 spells CASTSRGLLLSYNEQFF. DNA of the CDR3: TGTGCCAGCACCTCCCGAGGACTCCTCCTCTCCTACAATGAGCAGTTCTTC. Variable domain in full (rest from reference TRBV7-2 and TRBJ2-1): GAGVSQSPSNKVTEKGKDVELRCDPISGHTALYWYRQSLGQGLEFLIYFQGNSAPDKSGLPSDRFSAERTGGSVSTLTIQRTQQEDSAVYLCASTSRGLLLSYNEQFFGPGTRLTVL.

The CDR3: CASIPGQGTYEQYF. Written as DNA, the CDR3 is TGCGCCAGCATCCCGGGACAGGGAACCTACGAGCAGTACTTC. This chain uses TRBV10-1 with TRBJ2-7; 9 bases match TRBD1. The germline CDR1 and CDR2 sequences are WNHNN and SYGVQD (reference sequence). The CDR3 is 14 amino acids. V was clipped by 7 bases and J by 2 bases; unmatched bases: 6.

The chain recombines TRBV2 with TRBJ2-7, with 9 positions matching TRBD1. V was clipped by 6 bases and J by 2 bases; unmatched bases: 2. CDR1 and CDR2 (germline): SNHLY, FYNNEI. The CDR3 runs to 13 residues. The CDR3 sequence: CASSRDRAYEQYF. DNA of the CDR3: TGTGCCAGCAGCCGGGACAGGGCCTACGAGCAGTACTTC.

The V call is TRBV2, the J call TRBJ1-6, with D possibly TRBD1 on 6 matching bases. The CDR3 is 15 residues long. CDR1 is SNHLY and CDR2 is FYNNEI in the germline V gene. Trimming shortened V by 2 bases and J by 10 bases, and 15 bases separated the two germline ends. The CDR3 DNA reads TGTGCCAGCAGTGAAATTCAGGGGATAAGGTCACCCCTCCACTTT. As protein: CASSEIQGIRSPLHF.

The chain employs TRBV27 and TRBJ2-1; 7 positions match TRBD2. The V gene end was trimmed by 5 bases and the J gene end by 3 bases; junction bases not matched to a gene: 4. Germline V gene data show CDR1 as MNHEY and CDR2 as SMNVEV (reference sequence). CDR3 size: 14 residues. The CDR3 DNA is TGTGCCAGCAGTCAAGCGGGGCGCTACAATGAGCAGTTCTTC. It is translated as CASSQAGRYNEQFF.

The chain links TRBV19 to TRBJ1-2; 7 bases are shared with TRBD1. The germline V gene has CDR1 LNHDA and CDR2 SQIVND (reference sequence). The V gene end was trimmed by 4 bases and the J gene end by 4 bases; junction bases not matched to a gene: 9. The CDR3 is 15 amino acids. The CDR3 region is CASSTKTGSLYGYTF. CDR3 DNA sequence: TGTGCCAGTAGTACGAAGACAGGGTCCCTCTATGGCTACACCTTC.

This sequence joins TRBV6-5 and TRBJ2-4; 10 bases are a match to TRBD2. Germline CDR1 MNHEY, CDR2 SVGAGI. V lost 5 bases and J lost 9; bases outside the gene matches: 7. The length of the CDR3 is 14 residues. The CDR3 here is CASSSGGALGIQYF. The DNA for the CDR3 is TGTGCCAGCAGTAGCGGGGGGGCCTTGGGCATTCAGTACTTC.

The CDR3 nucleotides read TGTGCCAGCAGCCCCGGGGTATTTCAGTCTGGCTACACCTTC. Its protein product is CASSPGVFQSGYTF. The rearrangement uses TRBV2 and TRBJ1-2; D not certain. The CDR3 is 14 amino acids. V was trimmed by 6 bases and J by 7 bases, leaving 18 bases between them. CDR1 is SNHLY, CDR2 FYNNEI, per germline.

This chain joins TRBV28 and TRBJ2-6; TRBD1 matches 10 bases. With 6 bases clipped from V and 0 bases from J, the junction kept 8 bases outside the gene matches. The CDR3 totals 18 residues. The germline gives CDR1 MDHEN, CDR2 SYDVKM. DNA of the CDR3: TGTGCCAGCAGCGTTCCGGGACAGGGGCCCTCTGGGGCCAACGTCCTGACTTTC. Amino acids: CASSVPGQGPSGANVLTF.